The next 14 T cell receptor beta chains were all read from a single sample in a study of shared clonotypes between healthy human individuals. Only in-frame clones appear in the TCRdb table, and some are missing; sequencing was by immunoSEQ multiplex PCR. The data hold 800,000 to 1,200,000 clones, with roughly 74% observed a single time. Sequencing was performed on memory CD4+ T cells from PBMCs. Subset reported: CD45RA-negative fraction. Every receptor here comes from a man between 18 and 35 years old in good health. Some clones in this sample may be carry-over from other donors' samples.

This chain uses TRBV29-1 with TRBJ2-3, with TRBD2 identical over 11 bases. The junction had 7 bases not matched to a gene; V was cut back by 4 bases and J by 4 bases. This CDR3 is 15 amino acids long. Germline V CDR1 and CDR2: SQVTM, ANQGSEA. The CDR3 loop reads CSVGGTSGSADTQYF. CDR3 sequence (DNA): TGCAGCGTTGGAGGAACTAGCGGGAGTGCAGATACGCAGTATTTT.

At least ten counts were recorded for this clone. This sequence joins TRBV7-2 and TRBJ1-1; TRBD1 matches at 7 bases. After removal of 2 bases from V and 7 bases from J, the junction contained 10 bases not matched to a gene. The CDR3 covers 15 residues. Germline V gives CDR1 SGHTA, CDR2 FQGNSA. In nucleotides, the CDR3 is TGTGCCAGCAGCTTATTAGGACAGGACCTGGGTGAAGCTTTCTTT. It specifies CASSLLGQDLGEAFF.

This clone was detected a few times. In DNA form, the CDR3 reads TGTGCCAGTAGCAATCCAGGACAGCCCCAGCATTTT. This translates into CASSNPGQPQHF. The chain has TRBV19 and TRBJ1-5; D is undetermined. In germline, CDR1 is LNHDA, CDR2 SQIVND (reference sequence). The length of the CDR3 is 12 residues. The germline V and J ends were trimmed by 6 bases and 7 bases, with 10 bases remaining between them.

The chain employs TRBV12-1 and TRBJ2-3. TRBV12-1 is classified as a pseudogene. The length of the CDR3 is 14 residues. CDR3 nucleotides: TGTGCCAGCAGCTCCCCTGGTCGAGGGGCAACGCAGTATTTT. The encoded protein is CASSSPGRGATQYF.

This clone was found once. The rearrangement uses TRBV2 and TRBJ1-3; 12 nucleotides agree with TRBD1. The CDR3 length is 18 residues. The trim removed 5 bases at V and 3 bases at J, leaving 11 bases unmatched. Germline-derived CDR1 and CDR2 are SNHLY and FYNNEI. The CDR3 loop reads CASSSGQGALSYGNTIYF. The CDR3 nucleotides read TGTGCCAGCAGTTCGGGACAGGGGGCCCTTTCGTATGGAAACACCATATATTTT.

This chain uses TRBV4-2 with TRBJ2-5; 11 nucleotides match TRBD2. The CDR3 is made up of 16 amino acids. Unmatched junction bases numbered 9, after V lost 4 bases and J lost 5 bases. Germline V gene sequence: CDR1 LGHNA, CDR2 YNFKEQ. The CDR3 sequence is CASSLRLTSGMETQYF. In DNA form, the CDR3 reads TGTGCCAGCAGCCTCCGTCTGACTAGCGGGATGGAGACCCAGTACTTC.

V gene TRBV14 combines with J gene TRBJ2-7, with D perhaps matching TRBD2 (5 bases). Germline CDR1 SGHDN, CDR2 FVKESK. This CDR3 contains 15 residues. The V and J ends lost 5 bases and 5 bases respectively, with 19 bases between them. The CDR3 loop is CASSKSRGRVHEQYF. The CDR3 DNA follows: TGTGCCAGCAGCAAAAGTCGGGGTCGCGTCCACGAGCAGTACTTC. Variable domain in full (rest from reference TRBV14 and TRBJ2-7): EAGVTQFPSHSVIEKGQTVTLRCDPISGHDNLYWYRRVMGKEIKFLLHFVKESKQDESGMPNNRFLAERTGGTYSTLKVQPAELEDSGVYFCASSKSRGRVHEQYFGPGTRLTVT.

The V gene is TRBV6-6, the J gene TRBJ1-1; tentatively, D is TRBD1 (5 bases). The CDR3 length is 13 residues. CDR1 is MNHNY, CDR2 SVGAGI, per germline (reference sequence). Trimming took 10 bases from V and 4 from J, leaving 16 bases between them. The CDR3 spells CAICTGVGTEAFF. CDR3 DNA: TGTGCCATTTGTACGGGGGTAGGCACTGAAGCTTTCTTT.

The chain uses TRBV7-2 and TRBJ2-1; D ambiguous. The CDR3 runs to 13 residues. Germline V CDR1 and CDR2: SGHTA, FQGNSA. The V and J ends lost 2 bases and 5 bases respectively, with 7 bases between them. The CDR3 reads CASSLYRDNEQFF. CDR3 DNA: TGTGCCAGCAGCTTATATCGGGACAATGAGCAGTTCTTC. Full variable domain (rest looked up from reference TRBV7-2 and TRBJ2-1): GAGVSQSPSNKVTEKGKDVELRCDPISGHTALYWYRQSLGQGLEFLIYFQGNSAPDKSGLPSDRFSAERTGGSVSTLTIQRTQQEDSAVYLCASSLYRDNEQFFGPGTRLTVL.

A word on this clone: Other DNA sequences in the same sample also yield this CDR3. The chain couples TRBV9 to TRBJ1-1; D is undetermined. The V and J ends lost 0 bases and 5 bases respectively, with 5 bases between them. The CDR3 is made up of 12 amino acids. The V gene's germline CDR1 is SGDLS and CDR2 YYNGEE. CDR3 coding DNA: TGTGCCAGCAGCGTAGTAGGAACTGAAGCTTTCTTT. Protein sequence: CASSVVGTEAFF.

The rearrangement links TRBV7-3 to TRBJ1-4, with D possibly TRBD1 on 5 matching bases. Germline-derived CDR1 and CDR2 are SGHTA and FQGTGA. V lost 1 base, J lost 5 bases, and 14 bases lay in between. This CDR3 is 16 amino acids long. The CDR3: CASSLNPAGRNEKLFF. In DNA form, the CDR3 reads TGTGCCAGCAGCTTAAACCCGGCAGGGAGGAATGAAAAACTGTTTTTT.

The chain recombines TRBV25-1 with TRBJ2-7; D possibly corresponds to TRBD2 (5 bases). The CDR3 totals 14 residues. Trimming cost V 3 bases and J 3 bases, with 12 bases left between them. CDR1 is MGHDK, CDR2 SYGVNS, per germline. The CDR3 spells CASSEGSGYYEQYF. In nucleotides, the CDR3 is TGTGCCAGCAGTGAGGGGAGTGGGTACTACGAGCAGTACTTC.

This chain uses TRBV2 with TRBJ1-5; D may be TRBD1 (6 bases). Trimming cost V 6 bases and J 0 bases, with 21 bases left between them. The CDR3 length is 18 residues. Looked up from germline, CDR1 is SNHLY and CDR2 is FYNNEI. CDR3 amino acids: CASSLPPTDRISNQPQHF. CDR3 DNA sequence: TGTGCCAGCAGCCTACCCCCGACGGACAGAATTAGCAATCAGCCCCAGCATTTT.

V is TRBV5-4 and J is TRBJ2-4, with 9 positions matching TRBD1. Looked up from germline, CDR1 is SGHNT and CDR2 is YYREEE (reference sequence). The CDR3 is 15 residues long. V lost 4 bases and J lost 6; bases outside the gene matches: 8. In DNA form, the CDR3 reads TGTGCCAGCAGCGCCCCAGGACAGGGGACAAACATTCAGTACTTC. Translating it yields CASSAPGQGTNIQYF.